The 26 T cell receptor beta chains given below trace back to one sample, sequenced in a study of cytomegalovirus exposure and HLA in healthy donors. PCR amplification relied on 60 Vbeta primers (plus 13 Jbeta primers). The data were produced by immunoSEQ multiplex PCR, yet TCRdb's version contains in-frame clones alone and is incomplete. The top ten clones hold around 10% of a sample with fewer than 110,000 clones, around 80% of them seen once. The material sequenced was PBMCs. The receptor set was obtained from a woman younger than 35 in good health and CMV-seropositive.

Of note for this clone: The same CDR3 arises from other DNA sequences in this sample as well. CDR3: CASSLGVWGEHEKLFF. The CDR3 nucleotides are TGTGCCAGCAGCTTAGGAGTGTGGGGGGAACATGAAAAACTGTTTTTT. V gene TRBV7-9 combines with J gene TRBJ1-4; tentatively, D is TRBD1 (5 bases). In germline, CDR1 is SEHNR, CDR2 FQNEAQ (reference sequence). The length of the CDR3 is 16 residues. The V and J ends lost 1 base and 6 bases respectively, with 15 bases between them.

The genes are TRBV15 and TRBJ2-2; D is possibly TRBD1 (6 bases). The CDR3 is made up of 15 amino acids. CDR1 is LNHNV and CDR2 is YYDKDF in the germline V gene (reference sequence). V was pared by 5 bases and J by 1 base, with 11 bases between. The CDR3 loop is CATSRGQQNTGELFF. The CDR3 DNA is TGTGCCACCAGCCGCGGACAGCAGAACACCGGGGAGCTGTTTTTT.

V usage is TRBV11-2 and J usage is TRBJ2-3; D is undetermined. CDR1 SGHAT and CDR2 FQNNGV come from the germline V gene. The ends were cut back, 5 bases at V and 0 bases at J, with 15 bases in the middle. This CDR3 comprises 16 residues. DNA for the CDR3: TGTGCCAGCAGCGCTAAGCGCGGTACTAGCACAGATACGCAGTATTTT. The encoded protein is CASSAKRGTSTDTQYF.

This chain joins TRBV6-4 and TRBJ2-7, with 7 bases aligning to TRBD1. The germline gives CDR1 MRHNA, CDR2 SNTAGT. The ends lost 11 bases at V and 3 bases at J; junction bases unmatched: 13. The CDR3 runs 14 residues. The CDR3 DNA reads TGTGCCCGCTATATGAGGGGGCACCACTACGAGCAGTACTTC. Amino acid sequence: CARYMRGHHYEQYF.

J is TRBJ2-7 and V is TRBV6-5, with TRBD1 matching 7 bases. V was pared by 5 bases and J by 3 bases, with 4 bases of the junction left unmatched. Per the germline V gene, CDR1 is MNHEY and CDR2 is SVGAGI. This CDR3 contains 13 residues. CDR3 sequence: CASSLGTDYEQYF. The CDR3 nucleotides read TGTGCCAGCAGTCTCGGGACAGACTACGAGCAGTACTTC.

The CDR3 sequence is CASSPLAGAIDEQFF. For the CDR3, the DNA is TGCGCCAGCAGCCCTCTAGCGGGAGCAATCGATGAGCAGTTCTTC. The chain has TRBV4-3 and TRBJ2-1; 10 bases line up with TRBD2. The CDR3 spans 15 residues. After removal of 4 bases from V and 8 bases from J, the junction contained 8 bases not matched to a gene. CDR1 is LGHNA and CDR2 is YSLEER in the germline V gene.

The genes are TRBV9 and TRBJ2-7; 8 nucleotides agree with TRBD1. CDR1 and CDR2 (germline): SGDLS, YYNGEE. This CDR3 has 15 residues. The V and J ends lost 0 bases and 2 bases, in that order; junction bases with no gene match: 4. CDR3 nucleotides: TGTGCCAGCAGCGTAGAGCAGGGGGCAACCTACGAGCAGTACTTC. Amino acid sequence: CASSVEQGATYEQYF.

The J gene is TRBJ1-1, the V gene TRBV19; D might be TRBD1 (5 bases). Germline V gene data show CDR1 as LNHDA and CDR2 as SQIVND (reference sequence). CDR3 length: 13 residues. Trimming took off 7 bases at V and 4 bases at J, with 13 bases between the two ends. CDR3 sequence: CASNGGVGTEAFF. Here the CDR3 DNA reads TGTGCCAGTAATGGAGGGGTGGGCACTGAAGCTTTCTTT. Full variable domain (remainder filled in from reference TRBV19 and TRBJ1-1): DGGITQSPKYLFRKEGQNVTLSCEQNLNHDAMYWYRQDPGQGLRLIYYSQIVNDFQKGDIAEGYSVSREKKESFPLTVTSAQKNPTAFYLCASNGGVGTEAFFGQGTRLTVV.

V gene TRBV7-2 combines with J gene TRBJ1-1; D unresolved. Germline V lookup: CDR1 SGHTA, CDR2 FQGNSA. Trimming shortened V by 1 base and J by 3 bases, and 6 bases separated the two germline ends. There are 13 residues in the CDR3. For the CDR3, the DNA is TGTGCCAGCAGCTTAGTACGGGACACTGAAGCTTTCTTT. This encodes CASSLVRDTEAFF. The variable domain in full, completed from reference TRBV7-2 and TRBJ1-1, reads GAGVSQSPSNKVTEKGKDVELRCDPISGHTALYWYRQSLGQGLEFLIYFQGNSAPDKSGLPSDRFSAERTGGSVSTLTIQRTQQEDSAVYLCASSLVRDTEAFFGQGTRLTVV.

The table lists this clone with a count of one. The chain employs TRBV5-1 and TRBJ2-1; 9 bases are a match to TRBD2. The CDR3 is made up of 15 amino acids. Germline CDR1 reads SGHRS; CDR2 reads YFSETQ. J gave up 5 bases and V 0 bases, and 3 bases lay outside the gene matches. As DNA, the CDR3 is TGCGCCAGCAGCTTGGGCGGGGGGGCCAACAATGAGCAGTTCTTC. This translates into CASSLGGGANNEQFF.

The CDR3 coding sequence is TGTGCCAGCAGGGGGCGTAGCACCGGGGAGCTGTTTTTT. Its protein product is CASRGRSTGELFF. The rearrangement joins TRBV6-5 to TRBJ2-2; perhaps TRBD1 as D (5 bases). The CDR3 runs 13 residues. Trimming cost V 6 bases and J 4 bases, with 9 bases left between them. Per germline, CDR1 MNHEY and CDR2 SVGAGI.

V usage is TRBV6-6 and J usage is TRBJ2-7, with 8 bases aligning to TRBD1. CDR3 size: 14 residues. Per the germline V gene, CDR1 is MNHNY and CDR2 is SVGAGI (reference sequence). V lost 0 bases, J lost 6 bases, and 4 bases stayed unmatched. The CDR3 DNA sequence: TGTGCCAGCAGTTACTCGGCAGGGGGCAGCGAGCAGTACTTC. It specifies CASSYSAGGSEQYF.

The genes are TRBV19 and TRBJ2-3, with a weak D call TRBD2 (5 bases). Germline-derived CDR1 and CDR2 are LNHDA and SQIVND (reference sequence). V lost 6 bases, J lost 6 bases, and 16 bases lay in between. The CDR3 is 14 amino acids. CDR3: CASRRGRSQDTQYF. The DNA for the CDR3 is TGTGCCAGTAGAAGAGGGCGGTCCCAGGATACGCAGTATTTT.

The chain recombines TRBV6-1 with TRBJ1-3; possible D gene TRBD1, 6 bases. The CDR3 is 15 amino acids. CDR1 and CDR2 from the germline V gene are MNHNS and SASEGT. V was trimmed by 6 bases and J by 0 bases, leaving 12 bases between them. The CDR3 nucleotides are TGTGCCAGCAGGCAACAGGGCCTCTCTGGAAACACCATATATTTT. Its protein product is CASRQQGLSGNTIYF.

There are a few counts of this clone. The CDR3 loop reads CASSLVQDQPQHF. In DNA, the CDR3 is TGTGCCAGCAGCTTAGTGCAGGATCAGCCCCAGCATTTT. This rearrangement joins TRBV7-8 to TRBJ1-5; D remains ambiguous. This CDR3 has 13 residues. Trimming removed 1 base from V and 5 bases from J, with 6 bases in between. Germline loops: CDR1 SGHVS, CDR2 FQNEAQ.

The J gene is TRBJ1-1, the V gene TRBV29-1; weak D call: TRBD1 (6 bases). From germline, CDR1 is SQVTM and CDR2 ANQGSEA. There are 15 residues in the CDR3. V was cut by 3 bases and J by 8 bases, with 22 bases left in between. The CDR3 sequence: CSVERGKGGPREAFF. CDR3 coding DNA: TGCAGCGTTGAGAGGGGAAAGGGGGGGCCAAGAGAAGCTTTCTTT.

In DNA form, the CDR3 reads TGCGCCAGCAGCACCGGACTAGCTGTGAATGAGCAGTTCTTC. This gives the protein CASSTGLAVNEQFF. V usage is TRBV5-1 and J usage is TRBJ2-1, with TRBD2 matching over 8 bases. Trimming cost V 4 bases and J 7 bases; bases outside gene matches: 7. The CDR3 totals 14 residues. CDR1 is SGHRS, CDR2 YFSETQ, per germline.

In its sample, this clone was seen a few times. J is TRBJ2-1 and V is TRBV19; TRBD2 matches at 11 bases. With 5 bases clipped from V and 5 bases from J, the junction kept 5 bases outside the gene matches. Germline V lookup: CDR1 LNHDA, CDR2 SQIVND (reference sequence). CDR3 length: 15 residues. For the CDR3, the DNA is TGTGCCAGTAGTGTAGCGGGAGGGCCCCACAATGAGCAGTTCTTC. Protein: CASSVAGGPHNEQFF.

This clone was seen only once. The chain has TRBV10-3 and TRBJ2-2; 11 nucleotides align to TRBD2. V shed 5 bases, J shed 1 base, and the junction held 3 bases outside the gene matches. The germline CDR1 and CDR2 sequences are ENHRY and SYGVKD. The CDR3 sequence is 16 residues long. In DNA, the CDR3 is TGTGCCATCAGTAAAGGACTAGCGGGGAACACCGGGGAGCTGTTTTTT. This codes for CAISKGLAGNTGELFF.

Only a few counts were recorded for this clone. The rearrangement joins TRBV29-1 to TRBJ1-2; weak D call: TRBD1 (5 bases). V was shortened by 0 bases and J by 3 bases, with 14 bases between the two germline ends. Looked up from germline, CDR1 is SQVTM and CDR2 is ANQGSEA. This CDR3 spans 15 amino acids. CDR3 nucleotides: TGCAGCGTTGAAGATTCCGGCAGGGCGTACTATGGCTACACCTTC. As protein: CSVEDSGRAYYGYTF.

This chain joins TRBV9 and TRBJ2-7, with D perhaps matching TRBD1 (6 bases). Between the trimmed V and J ends, which lost 4 bases and 6 bases, there was a span of 14 bases. CDR3 size: 13 residues. Germline CDR1 reads SGDLS; CDR2 reads YYNGEE. In DNA form, the CDR3 reads TGTGCCAGCAGCCTATCACAGGGTGCCGAGCAGTACTTC. It encodes CASSLSQGAEQYF.

The J gene is TRBJ2-5, the V gene TRBV2; 7 bases agree with TRBD2. Trimming removed 4 bases from V and 7 bases from J; junction bases left unmatched: 0. The CDR3 spans 11 residues. Germline loops: CDR1 SNHLY, CDR2 FYNNEI. The CDR3 spells CASSGGGTQYF. In nucleotides, the CDR3 is TGTGCCAGCAGTGGGGGGGGGACCCAGTACTTC.

The V and J genes are TRBV7-8 and TRBJ2-5, with unresolved D. Trimming pared 2 bases from V and 3 bases from J, leaving 13 bases between. The length of the CDR3 is 15 residues. The germline CDR1 and CDR2 sequences are SGHVS and FQNEAQ. The CDR3 region has the DNA TGTGCCAGCAGCTTAATCCCTAGTTATGAAGAGACCCAGTACTTC. The encoded protein is CASSLIPSYEETQYF.

The CDR3, as DNA: TGTGCCAGCAGCTTAAGTCTCGACACAATCCCCGAAAAACTGTTTTTT. This gives the protein CASSLSLDTIPEKLFF. This rearrangement joins TRBV7-8 to TRBJ1-4; no definite D call. V was cut by 2 bases and J by 8 bases, with 18 bases left in between. The germline V gene encodes CDR1 SGHVS and CDR2 FQNEAQ. The CDR3 consists of 16 residues.

This chain links TRBV7-9 with TRBJ2-1; TRBD2 agrees at 8 bases. V was pared by 1 base and J by 3 bases, with 2 bases of the junction left unmatched. Germline CDR1 and CDR2: SEHNR and FQNEAQ (reference sequence). This CDR3 has 15 amino acids. The CDR3 sequence: CASSLDLAGYNEQFF. The CDR3 bases are TGTGCCAGCAGCTTAGACCTAGCGGGCTACAATGAGCAGTTCTTC.

This chain connects TRBV6-1 to TRBJ1-1; the D gene is possibly TRBD1 (6 bases). Trimming took 8 bases from V and 4 from J, leaving 17 bases between them. The germline CDR1 and CDR2 sequences are MNHNS and SASEGT. The CDR3 runs 14 residues. The CDR3 loop reads CASGARGGSTEAFF. CDR3 bases: TGTGCCAGCGGAGCCAGGGGAGGGAGCACTGAAGCTTTCTTT.